A single TCR beta chain is shown here with its context. Its antigen remains unknown. The CDR3 contains 14 residues. V was cut by 3 bases and J by 2 bases, with 11 bases left in between. CDR1 is LNHDA and CDR2 is SQIVND in the germline V gene (reference sequence). This sample is drawn from a study of cytomegalovirus exposure and HLA in healthy donors. Whole-study results and caveats: In vitro confirmation showed three CMV-associated chains to be CMV antigen specific. Reports credit the classifier with highly specific, highly sensitive diagnosis of cytomegalovirus status.

These donors were members of the approximately 110-subject validation cohort, a group separate from the approximately 670-subject first cohort. Profiling relied on immunoSEQ multiplex PCR, and the TCRdb table lists in-frame clones only, not all of them. The table shows about 130,000 clones, with around 94% occurring only once. Input material: PBMCs. The receptor was derived from a woman aged 18 to 35 in good health and CMV-seronegative. V gene TRBV19 combines with J gene TRBJ2-7, with D possibly TRBD2 on 6 matching bases. DNA of the CDR3: TGTGCCAGTAGTATGAACGGAGGGGCCTACGAGCAGTACTTC. This codes for CASSMNGGAYEQYF.